The clone carrying this TCR beta chain was detected many times. CDR1 is LGHNA, CDR2 YNFKEQ, per germline. The CDR3 loop spans 14 amino acids. V was pared by 6 bases and J by 1 base, with 13 bases between. This sample was taken from a study of Graves' ophthalmopathy and Graves' hyperthyroidism. Amplification from RNA transcripts yielded the TCR beta CDR3 regions. The first-round RT-PCR employed HTBI primers together with the Qiagen OneStep RT-PCR kit. A multiplex PCR was then performed as the second round. TCRdb fed the multiplex PCR reads into MiXCR, producing one record per CDR3 protein. The sample includes approximately 500,000 distinct CDR3 sequences, around 14% of them seen just once.

This rearrangement joins TRBV4-2 to TRBJ2-7; tentative D call: TRBD2 (6 bases). The receptor comes from a woman aged 25 to 39 with Graves' ophthalmopathy. The specimen was blood. CDR3 sequence reads: CASREVLASYEQYF. CDR3 coding DNA: TGTGCCAGCAGAGAGGTGCTAGCGTCCTACGAGCAGTACTTC.